These 21 T cell receptor beta chains share one sample of origin, sequenced in a study of control samples from healthy donors and cancer patients. Sequenced by immunoSEQ multiplex PCR; TCRdb stores in-frame clones only, minus some. The table has fewer than 200,000 clones, roughly nine tenths seen once. Sequencing input: blood. The receptors originated from a man younger than 45 in good health.

This rearrangement joins TRBV12-3 or TRBV12-4 to TRBJ1-4; no clear D. V shed 6 bases and J shed 5 bases, with 10 bases lying between them. The CDR3 has 13 amino acids. CDR3: CASRVQTNEKLFF. CDR3 DNA: TGTGCCAGCAGGGTACAGACAAATGAAAAACTGTTTTTT.

The CDR3, as DNA: TGTGCCAGCAGCTTAGTTACAGGCCTCAGCTCCTACGAGCAGTACTTC. Translated: CASSLVTGLSSYEQYF. V usage is TRBV7-9 and J usage is TRBJ2-7, with a weak D call TRBD1 (5 bases). V was trimmed by 1 base and J by 0 bases, leaving 13 bases between them. CDR1 and CDR2 (germline): SEHNR, FQNEAQ (reference sequence). The CDR3 contains 16 residues. Full variable domain (missing parts from reference TRBV7-9 and TRBJ2-7): DTGVSQNPRHKITKRGQNVTFRCDPISEHNRLYWYRQTLGQGPEFLTYFQNEAQLEKSRLLSDRFSAERPKGSFSTLEIQRTEQGDSAMYLCASSLVTGLSSYEQYFGPGTRLTVT.

The CDR3 sequence: CASSPRGGGPDTQYF. DNA for the CDR3: TGTGCCAGCAGCCCGCGAGGTGGGGGTCCAGATACGCAGTATTTT. J is TRBJ2-3 and V is TRBV9, with D perhaps TRBD1 or TRBD2 (5 bases each). This CDR3 comprises 15 residues. V shed 4 bases and J shed 4 bases, with 16 bases lying between them. CDR1 and CDR2 from the germline V gene are SGDLS and YYNGEE. The variable domain in full, with the rest retrieved from reference TRBV9 and TRBJ2-3, is DSGVTQTPKHLITATGQRVTLRCSPRSGDLSVYWYQQSLDQGLQFLIQYYNGEERAKGNILERFSAQQFPDLHSELNLSSLELGDSALYFCASSPRGGGPDTQYFGPGTRLTVL.

J is TRBJ1-6 and V is TRBV18; TRBD1 aligns across 9 bases. Germline CDR1 is KGHSH and CDR2 is LQKENI. This CDR3 is built from 14 residues. The junction had 6 bases not matched to a gene; V was cut back by 6 bases and J by 9 bases. This chain's CDR3 is CASSSDRGGSPLHF. The CDR3 DNA follows: TGTGCCAGCTCGTCGGACAGGGGCGGTTCACCCCTCCACTTT. The full variable domain, completed using reference TRBV18 and TRBJ1-6, is NAGVMQNPRHLVRRRGQEARLRCSPMKGHSHVYWYRQLPEEGLKFMVYLQKENIIDESGMPKERFSAEFPKEGPSILRIQQVVRGDSAAYFCASSSDRGGSPLHFGNGTRLTVT.

This clone was found a few times. The chain uses TRBV19 and TRBJ1-5, with D perhaps matching TRBD1 (6 bases). Germline-derived CDR1 and CDR2 are LNHDA and SQIVND (reference sequence). This CDR3 is 15 amino acids long. Trimming stripped 1 base from V and 4 bases from J, with 11 bases between. The CDR3 bases are TGTGCCAGTAGTATAGTACAGGGTTGGAATCAGCCCCAGCATTTT. Translating gives CASSIVQGWNQPQHF. The full variable domain, its missing parts supplied by reference TRBV19 and TRBJ1-5, is DGGITQSPKYLFRKEGQNVTLSCEQNLNHDAMYWYRQDPGQGLRLIYYSQIVNDFQKGDIAEGYSVSREKKESFPLTVTSAQKNPTAFYLCASSIVQGWNQPQHFGDGTRLSIL.

This clone was seen once. The rearrangement links TRBV19 to TRBJ2-1, with TRBD2 as a possible D gene (6 bases). V lost 7 bases and J lost 1, with 14 bases in between. CDR1 LNHDA and CDR2 SQIVND come from the germline V gene (reference sequence). This CDR3 is 15 amino acids long. CDR3 loop: CASTMKAGSYNEQFF. The CDR3 nucleotides are TGTGCCAGTACCATGAAGGCGGGGTCCTACAATGAGCAGTTCTTC.

This chain joins TRBV2 and TRBJ1-5, with TRBD1 matching 7 bases. J lost 3 bases, V lost 7 bases, and 9 bases had no gene match. Germline-derived CDR1 and CDR2 are SNHLY and FYNNEI. The CDR3 has 15 residues. This CDR3 is CASTPGQLYNQPQHF. Written as DNA, the CDR3 is TGTGCCAGCACCCCGGGACAGCTCTACAATCAGCCCCAGCATTTT.

V usage is TRBV28 and J usage is TRBJ1-4; 7 positions match TRBD1. V lost 5 bases and J lost 5; bases outside the gene matches: 11. This CDR3 spans 16 amino acids. Germline V gene sequence: CDR1 MDHEN, CDR2 SYDVKM. The CDR3 spells CASSTPDRLLNEKLFF. The CDR3 bases are TGTGCCAGCAGTACCCCGGACAGGTTACTGAATGAAAAACTGTTTTTT.

As to this clone: The same CDR3 arises from other DNA sequences in this sample as well. The V and J genes are TRBV19 and TRBJ2-7, with D unresolved. The CDR3 spans 14 residues. Trimming stripped 3 bases from V and 0 bases from J, with 9 bases between. Germline loops: CDR1 LNHDA, CDR2 SQIVND (reference sequence). The chain's CDR3 is CASSIGGSSYEQYF. As DNA, the CDR3 is TGTGCCAGTAGTATCGGCGGCTCCTCCTACGAGCAGTACTTC.

The chain employs TRBV18 and TRBJ2-5; TRBD1 or TRBD2 may be the D gene (6 bases each). CDR3 size: 13 residues. Germline-derived CDR1 and CDR2 are KGHSH and LQKENI. Deletions cut 3 bases from V and 5 bases from J, with 10 bases between. This chain's CDR3 is CASSPGGLETQYF. The DNA of the CDR3 is TGTGCCAGCTCACCGGGGGGCTTGGAGACCCAGTACTTC.

This chain uses TRBV6-1 with TRBJ2-5, with D possibly TRBD1 on 6 matching bases. CDR1 MNHNS and CDR2 SASEGT come from the germline V gene. This CDR3 is built from 14 residues. Trimming removed 3 bases from V and 7 bases from J, with 15 bases in between. The CDR3: CASSEVGQGRTQYF. CDR3 bases: TGTGCCAGCAGTGAGGTGGGGCAGGGGAGGACCCAGTACTTC.

V is TRBV28 and J is TRBJ1-4; a weak D match, TRBD1 (6 bases). Germline CDR1 MDHEN, CDR2 SYDVKM. The V gene lost 4 bases and the J gene lost 12 bases, with 27 bases spanning the gap. The CDR3 is made up of 17 amino acids. The CDR3: CASSSRRQANMVGELFF. The DNA of the CDR3 is TGTGCCAGCAGTTCCAGACGACAGGCTAACATGGTGGGGGAACTGTTTTTT.

The chain joins TRBV6-6 to TRBJ1-2; TRBD1 is a possible D gene (5 bases). The CDR3 covers 14 residues. Germline lookup yields CDR1 MNHNY and CDR2 SVGAGI (reference sequence). Trimming pared 6 bases from V and 3 bases from J, leaving 14 bases between. DNA for the CDR3: TGTGCCAGCAGCCACCAGGGTAGGGACTATGGCTACACCTTC. Translation gives CASSHQGRDYGYTF.

This chain uses TRBV24-1 with TRBJ1-5; 7 nucleotides agree with TRBD1. Trimming took 9 bases from V and 4 from J; bases not matched to a gene: 5. Germline lookup yields CDR1 KGHDR and CDR2 SFDVKD. CDR3 length: 13 residues. DNA for the CDR3: TGTGCCACCTCCGGGACAGTGAATCAGCCCCAGCATTTT. Protein product: CATSGTVNQPQHF.

The rearrangement uses TRBV7-7 and TRBJ2-2; 10 nucleotides align to TRBD1. The V gene's germline CDR1 is SSHAT and CDR2 FNYEAQ (reference sequence). The junction had 2 bases not matched to a gene; V was cut back by 5 bases and J by 5 bases. This CDR3 has 14 amino acids. Here the CDR3 reads CASSKGQGTGELFF. CDR3 nucleotides: TGTGCCAGCAGCAAGGGACAGGGGACCGGGGAGCTGTTTTTT.

The rearrangement joins TRBV4-3 to TRBJ2-3; 9 bases line up with TRBD2. This CDR3 contains 16 residues. Losses at the gene ends were 2 bases for V and 0 bases for J; bases not matched to a gene: 3. From germline, CDR1 is LGHNA and CDR2 YSLEER. The CDR3 DNA sequence: TGCGCCAGCAGCCAAAGTAGCGGGGGAAGCACAGATACGCAGTATTTT. Protein product: CASSQSSGGSTDTQYF.

The chain carries TRBV9 and TRBJ2-1; a possible D gene is TRBD1 (6 bases). CDR1 and CDR2 (germline): SGDLS, YYNGEE. This CDR3 is built from 14 residues. V was clipped by 1 base and J by 5 bases, with 10 bases between them. The DNA of the CDR3 is TGTGCCAGCAGCGTAATCGGACAGAACAATGAGCAGTTCTTC. Protein: CASSVIGQNNEQFF. Variable domain in full (rest from reference TRBV9 and TRBJ2-1): DSGVTQTPKHLITATGQRVTLRCSPRSGDLSVYWYQQSLDQGLQFLIQYYNGEERAKGNILERFSAQQFPDLHSELNLSSLELGDSALYFCASSVIGQNNEQFFGPGTRLTVL.

This rearrangement joins TRBV10-3 to TRBJ2-3; 8 bases align to TRBD2. The CDR3 contains 14 residues. Trimming took 9 bases from V and 4 from J; bases not matched to a gene: 9. CDR1 and CDR2 from the germline V gene are ENHRY and SYGVKD. The CDR3 bases are TGTGCCATGACGGCCGGGGGGGCCGCAGATACGCAGTATTTT. This codes for CAMTAGGAADTQYF.

This rearrangement joins TRBV28 to TRBJ1-1; no clear D gene. CDR3 length: 14 residues. CDR1 and CDR2 (germline): MDHEN, SYDVKM. The V gene lost 2 bases and the J gene lost 0 bases, with 7 bases spanning the gap. CDR3 DNA: TGTGCCAGCAGTTTAACAGTTTTGAACACTGAAGCTTTCTTT. As protein: CASSLTVLNTEAFF.

This clone was seen a few times. This rearrangement joins TRBV27 to TRBJ1-1, with TRBD1 matching 9 bases. CDR3 length: 14 amino acids. Germline V CDR1 and CDR2: MNHEY, SMNVEV (reference sequence). J was trimmed by 4 bases and V by 6 bases; bases with no gene match: 6. The CDR3 nucleotides read TGTGCCAGCAGGCTTGCGACAGGGGGCACTGAAGCTTTCTTT. Protein sequence: CASRLATGGTEAFF.

The chain carries TRBV19 and TRBJ1-1; D is perhaps TRBD1 (6 bases). Germline CDR1 reads LNHDA; CDR2 reads SQIVND (reference sequence). The V and J ends lost 10 bases and 2 bases respectively, with 17 bases between them. The CDR3 is made up of 14 amino acids. CDR3 protein: CATKAAGENTEAFF. The CDR3 nucleotides read TGTGCCACTAAGGCAGCAGGGGAAAACACTGAAGCTTTCTTT.